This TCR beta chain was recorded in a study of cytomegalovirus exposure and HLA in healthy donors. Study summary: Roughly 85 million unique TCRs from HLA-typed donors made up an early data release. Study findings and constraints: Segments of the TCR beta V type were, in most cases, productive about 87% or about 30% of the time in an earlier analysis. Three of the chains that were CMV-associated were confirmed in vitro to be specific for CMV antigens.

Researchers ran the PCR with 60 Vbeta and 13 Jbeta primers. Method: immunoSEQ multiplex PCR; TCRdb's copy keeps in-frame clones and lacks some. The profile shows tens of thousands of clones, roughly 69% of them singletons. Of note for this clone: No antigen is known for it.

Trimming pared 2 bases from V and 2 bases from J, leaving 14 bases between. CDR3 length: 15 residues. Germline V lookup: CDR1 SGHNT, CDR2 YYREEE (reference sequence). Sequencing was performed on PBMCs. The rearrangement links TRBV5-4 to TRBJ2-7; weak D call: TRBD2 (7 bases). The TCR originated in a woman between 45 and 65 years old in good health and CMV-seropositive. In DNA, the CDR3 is TGTGCCAGCAGCTTTAGGGGGGGCCTCCCCTACGAGCAGTACTTC. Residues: CASSFRGGLPYEQYF.